The 19 T cell receptor beta chains in this list originate from one sample, sequenced in a study of beta chain features in type 1 diabetes. Every bit of the isolated RNA underwent reverse transcription, so sequencing read expressed TCRB transcripts. Profiled with immunoSEQ multiplex PCR; TCRdb holds only in-frame clones, not every one. The table includes fewer than 250,000 clones, over 8.5% detected once. Sequenced material: naive CD4+ T cells from blood. These receptor sequences come from a woman aged 18-29 years in good health.

The V gene is TRBV11-2, the J gene TRBJ2-5, with D hard to call. Germline loops: CDR1 SGHAT, CDR2 FQNNGV. The CDR3 consists of 15 residues. V was trimmed by 2 bases and J by 3 bases, leaving 13 bases between them. The CDR3 here is CASSLLTLGKETQYF. The CDR3 coding sequence is TGTGCCAGCAGCTTATTAACGCTAGGAAAAGAGACCCAGTACTTC.

The chain has TRBV7-9 and TRBJ1-6, with D perhaps matching TRBD1 (6 bases). CDR1 and CDR2 (germline): SEHNR, FQNEAQ (reference sequence). CDR3 size: 15 residues. Trimming took 1 base from V and 7 from J, leaving 11 bases between them. This chain's CDR3 is CASSLDGRGNSPLHF. In DNA, the CDR3 is TGTGCCAGCAGCTTAGATGGCAGGGGCAATTCACCCCTCCACTTT.

This clone showed up just a few times. V is TRBV7-6 and J is TRBJ2-3; TRBD2 matches 13 bases. The germline CDR1 and CDR2 sequences are SGHVS and FNYEAQ. V was clipped by 1 base and J by 3 bases; unmatched bases: 7. CDR3 size: 18 residues. CDR3 nucleotides: TGTGCCAGCAGCTTAGGGGGACTAGCGGGGAGTCTGACAGATACGCAGTATTTT. It specifies CASSLGGLAGSLTDTQYF.

This clone was picked up a small number of times. The chain is built from TRBV4-1 and TRBJ1-4, with 9 bases identical to TRBD1. CDR1 and CDR2 (germline): MGHRA, YSYEKL. Germline trimming cut 1 base from V and 8 bases from J; bases unmatched to any gene: 5. CDR3 length equals 15 residues. The CDR3 loop is CASSQGQGVGEKLFF. The CDR3 nucleotides are TGCGCCAGCAGCCAAGGACAGGGGGTTGGAGAAAAACTGTTTTTT.

This chain connects TRBV11-2 to TRBJ2-7; D is uncertain. Germline V gene sequence: CDR1 SGHAT, CDR2 FQNNGV. CDR3 length equals 13 residues. V dropped 5 bases and J dropped 2 bases, with 10 bases sitting between them. The CDR3 DNA reads TGTGCCAGCAGCGGATCAGGTCCCTACGAGCAGTACTTC. Its protein product is CASSGSGPYEQYF.

V usage is TRBV29-1 and J usage is TRBJ2-3, with D tentatively TRBD1 (5 bases). This CDR3 has 12 residues. V lost 4 bases to trimming and J lost 2 bases, with 7 bases between them. Germline V gene lookup returns CDR1 SQVTM and CDR2 ANQGSEA. The CDR3 coding sequence is TGCAGCGTTGGACAGACCACAGATACGCAGTATTTT. Its protein is CSVGQTTDTQYF.

The chain couples TRBV5-1 to TRBJ2-1; 7 positions match TRBD2. The CDR3 has 13 residues. The germline gives CDR1 SGHRS, CDR2 YFSETQ. The V gene end was trimmed by 5 bases and the J gene end by 9 bases; junction bases not matched to a gene: 8. In nucleotides, the CDR3 is TGCGCCAGCAGTTTCGCGGGAGTTGGTGAGCAGTTCTTC. Protein product: CASSFAGVGEQFF.

This clone was recorded a few times. The chain carries TRBV30 and TRBJ2-3, with a possible D match to TRBD1 (6 bases). Germline V CDR1 and CDR2: GTSNPN, SVGIG (reference sequence). V was clipped by 5 bases and J by 1 base, with 16 bases between them. This CDR3 comprises 15 residues. Here the CDR3 DNA reads TGTGCCTGGGGTCTTCAAGGGGGTCGCACAGATACGCAGTATTTT. This gives the protein CAWGLQGGRTDTQYF. The full variable domain, rest sourced from reference TRBV30 and TRBJ2-3, is SQTIHQWPATLVQPVGSPLSLECTVEGTSNPNLYWYRQAAGRGLQLLFYSVGIGQISSEVPQNLSASRPQDRQFILSSKKLLLSDSGFYLCAWGLQGGRTDTQYFGPGTRLTVL.

This clone occurred a few times. The chain employs TRBV12-5 and TRBJ2-1, with TRBD2 matching over 11 bases. Germline CDR1 and CDR2: LGHNT and FRNRAP. The CDR3 is 14 amino acids. V shed 6 bases and J 12 bases; nucleotides not matched to a gene: 10. DNA of the CDR3: TGTGCTAGTGGCCCTCGTATAGCGGGAGGGGGGCAGTTCTTC. This translates into CASGPRIAGGGQFF.

The rearrangement joins TRBV18 to TRBJ2-7; TRBD1 matches at 10 bases. V shed 6 bases and J 3 bases; nucleotides not matched to a gene: 5. The CDR3 contains 14 residues. Germline-derived CDR1 and CDR2 are KGHSH and LQKENI. The CDR3: CASSLTGGHYEQYF. CDR3 nucleotide sequence: TGTGCCAGCTCTTTGACAGGGGGCCACTACGAGCAGTACTTC.

The chain links TRBV28 to TRBJ2-7; D is uncertain. The germline V and J ends were trimmed by 5 bases and 2 bases, with 7 bases remaining between them. CDR3 length: 12 residues. Germline V gene sequence: CDR1 MDHEN, CDR2 SYDVKM. The CDR3 nucleotides read TGTGCCAGCAGTACAGCAACCTACGAGCAGTACTTC. This translates into CASSTATYEQYF. The full variable domain, rest sourced from reference TRBV28 and TRBJ2-7, is DVKVTQSSRYLVKRTGEKVFLECVQDMDHENMFWYRQDPGLGLRLIYFSYDVKMKEKGDIPEGYSVSREKKERFSLILESASTNQTSMYLCASSTATYEQYFGPGTRLTVT.

Only a few counts were recorded for this clone. The chain combines TRBV7-8 with TRBJ2-7, with D possibly TRBD2 on 5 matching bases. Germline CDR1 reads SGHVS; CDR2 reads FQNEAQ. This CDR3 region has 14 residues. Trimming shortened V by 5 bases and J by 5 bases, and 16 bases separated the two germline ends. In nucleotides, the CDR3 is TGTGCCAGCAGCGCCATGGACTTTGCCCACGAGCAGTACTTC. This sequence encodes CASSAMDFAHEQYF.

This clone was detected only a few times. The J gene is TRBJ2-3, the V gene TRBV6-5; maybe TRBD2 (7 bases). Looked up from germline, CDR1 is MNHEY and CDR2 is SVGAGI. The length of the CDR3 is 15 residues. V was shortened by 2 bases and J by 4 bases, with 13 bases between the two germline ends. The CDR3 DNA follows: TGTGCCAGCAGTTACGGGAGGGGGGGCCCAGATACGCAGTATTTT. Translating gives CASSYGRGGPDTQYF.

This clone was counted between two and nine times. The chain is built from TRBV4-2 and TRBJ2-1; D is possibly TRBD2 (6 bases). Germline CDR1 and CDR2: LGHNA and YNFKEQ. CDR3 length equals 17 residues. Between the trimmed V and J ends, which lost 0 bases and 4 bases, there was a span of 16 bases. CDR3 amino acids: CASSQERRGKEYNEQFF. Written as DNA, the CDR3 is TGTGCCAGCAGCCAAGAAAGACGCGGGAAGGAGTACAATGAGCAGTTCTTC.

This clone occurred a few times. V and J are TRBV7-9 and TRBJ2-1; no definite D call. Germline loops: CDR1 SEHNR, CDR2 FQNEAQ (reference sequence). The CDR3 covers 13 residues. V was pared by 0 bases and J by 6 bases, with 6 bases between. In nucleotides, the CDR3 is TGTGCCAGCAGCTTAGCCAGGATCAATGAGCAGTTCTTC. It yields the protein CASSLARINEQFF. The complete variable domain, with remaining parts taken from reference TRBV7-9 and TRBJ2-1, reads DTGVSQNPRHKITKRGQNVTFRCDPISEHNRLYWYRQTLGQGPEFLTYFQNEAQLEKSRLLSDRFSAERPKGSFSTLEIQRTEQGDSAMYLCASSLARINEQFFGPGTRLTVL.

A few counts support this clone. The chain recombines TRBV7-8 with TRBJ1-1, with unresolved D. Per germline, CDR1 SGHVS and CDR2 FQNEAQ. V lost 5 bases and J 5 bases, leaving 12 bases between the germline ends. The CDR3 runs 13 residues. The CDR3 DNA reads TGTGCCAGCAGCGCGAGGTCTAGGACTGAAGCTTTCTTT. Encoded protein: CASSARSRTEAFF.

V is TRBV9 and J is TRBJ2-3, with D perhaps matching TRBD2 (6 bases). V lost 3 bases and J 0 bases, leaving 17 bases between the germline ends. This CDR3 is built from 17 residues. Germline V gene lookup returns CDR1 SGDLS and CDR2 YYNGEE. CDR3 DNA: TGTGCCAGCAGCGCTACTGCCCGGGGGAGGAGCACAGATACGCAGTATTTT. Its protein product is CASSATARGRSTDTQYF.

The J gene is TRBJ2-7, the V gene TRBV27; TRBD1 matches at 9 bases. This CDR3 has 14 residues. With V trimmed by 5 bases and J by 2 bases, 4 bases remained unmatched. Germline assignment: CDR1 MNHEY and CDR2 SMNVEV (reference sequence). The CDR3 loop is CASSPRDRAYEQYF. In DNA, the CDR3 is TGTGCCAGCAGTCCCCGGGACAGGGCCTACGAGCAGTACTTC.

V usage is TRBV5-4 and J usage is TRBJ1-3; weak D call: TRBD1 (5 bases). CDR1 and CDR2 from the germline V gene are SGHNT and YYREEE (reference sequence). V was clipped by 4 bases and J by 2 bases, with 16 bases between them. The CDR3 is made up of 16 amino acids. In DNA, the CDR3 is TGTGCCAGCAGCCCCGGGACTTCTCTACCTGGAAACACCATATATTTT. Translation: CASSPGTSLPGNTIYF.